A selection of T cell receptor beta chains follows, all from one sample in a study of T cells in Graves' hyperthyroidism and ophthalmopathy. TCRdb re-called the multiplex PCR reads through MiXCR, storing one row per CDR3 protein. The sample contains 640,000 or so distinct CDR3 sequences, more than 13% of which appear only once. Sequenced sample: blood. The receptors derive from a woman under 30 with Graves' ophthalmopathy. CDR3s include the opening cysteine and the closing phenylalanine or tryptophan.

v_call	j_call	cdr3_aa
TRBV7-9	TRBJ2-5	CASSASQGPQETQYF
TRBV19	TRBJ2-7	CASSMTLERAPYEQYF
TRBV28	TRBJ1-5	CASSMSGQPQHF
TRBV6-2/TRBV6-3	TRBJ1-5	CASSRFGGQPQHF
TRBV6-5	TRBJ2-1	CASSYGSGSWSYNEQFF
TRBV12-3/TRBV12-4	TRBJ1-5	CASRGGTDDSNQPQHF
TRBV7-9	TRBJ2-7	CASSLGGLVGEQYF
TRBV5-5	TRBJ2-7	CASSKGTGVSSYEQYF
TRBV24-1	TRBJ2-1	CATSDVLRGRSHEQFF
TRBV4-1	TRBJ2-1	CASGQGQNSYNEQFF
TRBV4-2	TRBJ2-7	CASSHSPASYEQYF
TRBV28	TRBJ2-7	CASKIGLAEAYEQYF
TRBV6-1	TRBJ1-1	CASTHQNREEAFF
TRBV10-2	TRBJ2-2	CAILRDLNTGELFF
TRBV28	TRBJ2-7	CASSLWPEALYEQYF